What follows describes a single T cell receptor beta chain. Some clones are missing from TCRdb's copy, which holds only in-frame ones; the method was immunoSEQ multiplex PCR. The sample yields tens of thousands of clones, just over 85% seen once. This sample stems from a study of blood T cell repertoires in COVID-19. Germline CDR1 is LNHDA and CDR2 is SQIVND (reference sequence). V lost 9 bases to trimming and J lost 4 bases; unmatched junction nucleotides: 8. The CDR3 loop spans 13 amino acids. This rearrangement joins TRBV19 to TRBJ2-7; 8 nucleotides align to TRBD2. This TCR was recovered from a man aged 50 or older with active COVID-19. The sequencing input was peripheral blood. As DNA, the CDR3 is TGTGCCAGCTCAGCGGGGGTGGTGTACGAGCAGTACTTC. Its protein is CASSAGVVYEQYF.